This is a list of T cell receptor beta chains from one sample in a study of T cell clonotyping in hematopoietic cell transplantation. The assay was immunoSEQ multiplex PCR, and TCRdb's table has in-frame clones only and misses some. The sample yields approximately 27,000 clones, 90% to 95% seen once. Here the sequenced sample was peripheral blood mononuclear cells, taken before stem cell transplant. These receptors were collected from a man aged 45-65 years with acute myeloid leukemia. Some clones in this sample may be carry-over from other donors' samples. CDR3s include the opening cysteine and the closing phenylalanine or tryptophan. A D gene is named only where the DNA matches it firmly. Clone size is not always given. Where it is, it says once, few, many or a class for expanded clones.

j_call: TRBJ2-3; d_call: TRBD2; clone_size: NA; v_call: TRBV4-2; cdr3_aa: CASSQAALAGGQGDTQYF; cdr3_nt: TGTGCCAGCAGCCAAGCCGCCCTAGCGGGGGGACAAGGGGATACGCAGTATTTT
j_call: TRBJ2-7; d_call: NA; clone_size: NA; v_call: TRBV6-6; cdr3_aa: CASSYGWGEQYF; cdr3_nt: TGTGCCAGCAGTTACGGGTGGGGTGAGCAGTACTTC
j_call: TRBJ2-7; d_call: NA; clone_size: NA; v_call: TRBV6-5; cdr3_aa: CASGNRDVHEQYF; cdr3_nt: TGTGCCAGCGGAAACCGGGACGTCCACGAGCAGTACTTC
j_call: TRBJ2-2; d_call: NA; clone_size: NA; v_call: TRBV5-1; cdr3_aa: CASSLIEGNTGELFF; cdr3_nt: TGCGCCAGCAGCTTGATAGAAGGGAACACCGGGGAGCTGTTTTTT
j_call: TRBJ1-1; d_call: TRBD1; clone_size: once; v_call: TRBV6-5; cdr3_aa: CASSLATGGLTEAFF; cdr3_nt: TGTGCCAGCAGTTTGGCGACAGGGGGACTCACTGAAGCTTTCTTT
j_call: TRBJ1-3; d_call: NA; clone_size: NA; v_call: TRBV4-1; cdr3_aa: CASSPYSGPSGNTIYF; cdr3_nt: TGCGCCAGCAGCCCTTATTCTGGACCGTCTGGAAACACCATATATTTT
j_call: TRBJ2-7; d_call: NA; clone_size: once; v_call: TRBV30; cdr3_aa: CAWSTGLGRGLWESYEQYF; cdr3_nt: TGTGCCTGGAGTACTGGGTTGGGCAGGGGACTGTGGGAGTCCTACGAGCAGTACTTC
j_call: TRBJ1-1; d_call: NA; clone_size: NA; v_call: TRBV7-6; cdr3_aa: CASSSYRSEAFF; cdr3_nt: TGTGCCAGCAGCTCCTACAGGTCTGAAGCTTTCTTT
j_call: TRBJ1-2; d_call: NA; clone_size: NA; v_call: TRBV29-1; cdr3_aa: CSVSSGRDMPYGYTF; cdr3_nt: TGCAGCGTTAGCTCGGGGAGGGATATGCCCTATGGCTACACCTTC
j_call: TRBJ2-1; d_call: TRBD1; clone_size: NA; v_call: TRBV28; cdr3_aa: CASSIPSGTGSYNEQFF; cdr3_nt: TGTGCCAGCAGCATCCCCTCCGGGACAGGGAGCTACAATGAGCAGTTCTTC
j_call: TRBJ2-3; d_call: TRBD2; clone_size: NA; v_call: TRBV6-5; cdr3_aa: CASSYSRREGDTQYF; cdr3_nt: TGTGCCAGCAGTTACTCGCGACGGGAGGGGGATACGCAGTATTTT
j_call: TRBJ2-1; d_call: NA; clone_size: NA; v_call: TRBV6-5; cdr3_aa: CASRPGAYNEQFF; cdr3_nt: TGTGCCAGCCGTCCAGGGGCCTACAATGAGCAGTTCTTC
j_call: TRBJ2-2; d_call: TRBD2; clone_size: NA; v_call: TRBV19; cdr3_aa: CASSPTSGGTDGELFF; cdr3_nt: TGTGCCAGTAGTCCAACTAGCGGGGGTACGGACGGGGAGCTGTTTTTT
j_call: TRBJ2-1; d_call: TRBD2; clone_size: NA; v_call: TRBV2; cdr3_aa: CASSTPGLAGNEQFF; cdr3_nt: TGTGCCAGCAGTACCCCGGGACTAGCGGGAAATGAGCAGTTCTTC
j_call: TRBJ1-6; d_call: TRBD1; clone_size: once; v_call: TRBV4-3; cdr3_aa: CASSQDLIRQGANSPLHF; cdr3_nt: TGCGCCAGCAGCCAAGATCTTATCCGACAGGGGGCTAATTCACCCCTCCACTTT
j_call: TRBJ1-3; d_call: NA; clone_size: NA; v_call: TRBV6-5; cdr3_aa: CASSYGTDSGNTIYF; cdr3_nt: TGTGCCAGCAGTTACGGCACGGACTCTGGAAACACCATATATTTT
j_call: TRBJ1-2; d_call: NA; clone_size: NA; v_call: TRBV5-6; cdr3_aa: CASSSVRGNYGYTF; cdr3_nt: TGTGCCAGCAGCTCGGTGCGAGGGAACTATGGCTACACCTTC
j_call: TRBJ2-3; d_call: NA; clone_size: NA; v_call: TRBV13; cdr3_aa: CASSLEGAGVRRTDTQYF; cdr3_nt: TGTGCCAGCAGCTTAGAAGGTGCGGGCGTAAGACGCACAGATACGCAGTATTTT